This T cell receptor (beta chain) was captured by sequencing in a study of human T cells and chemical hapten exposure. TCRdb re-called the RACE reads with MiXCR, one entry per CDR3 protein. The table has around 300,000 distinct CDR3 sequences, around 7.7% seen once. Time point defined: pre-sensitization, week 0. Treatment indicated: therapeutic diphenylcyclopropenone sensitization with weekly scalp DPC. The CDR3 is made up of 15 amino acids. This sequence was found in a man aged 18-30 years with alopecia areata. Some clones in this sample may be carry-over from other donors' samples. The rearrangement joins TRBV21-1 to TRBJ1-1; the DNA was not used to check the table's D call, TRBD1. TRBV21-1 is an annotated pseudogene. This specimen consisted of whole blood, obtained in connection with sensitization to the hapten diphenylcyclopropenone (DPC). CDR3 DNA sequence: TGTGCCAGCAGCAAAACGGGCGCGGGGTGCACTGAAGCTTTCTTT. Translation: CASSKTGAGCTEAFF.